The next 26 T cell receptor beta chains were all read from a single sample in a study of CD8+ T cells in alopecia areata. As the sequencing template, cDNA was produced by extracting RNA and reverse transcribing it. Produced via immunoSEQ multiplex PCR; TCRdb's table is partial and in-frame only. Among over 150,000 clones listed, more than 60% were seen once. The sample here was CD4+ T cells sorted from blood, taken at week 0. The receptor set was obtained from a human donor with alopecia areata.

The chain is built from TRBV5-4 and TRBJ2-2; D is perhaps TRBD1 or TRBD2 (5 bases each). Germline lookup yields CDR1 SGHNT and CDR2 YYREEE (reference sequence). The V gene lost 5 bases and the J gene lost 3 bases, with 20 bases spanning the gap. This CDR3 is built from 17 residues. The CDR3: CASSSRVGGDYTGELFF. CDR3 DNA sequence: TGTGCCAGCAGTTCCAGGGTCGGAGGAGACTACACCGGGGAGCTGTTTTTT.

The chain combines TRBV19 with TRBJ2-6; D might be TRBD1 or TRBD2, each matching 5 bases. Trimming stripped 5 bases from V and 2 bases from J, with 10 bases between. Germline CDR1 reads LNHDA; CDR2 reads SQIVND (reference sequence). The CDR3 has 15 amino acids. CDR3 protein: CASSPEGTGANVLTF. The CDR3, as DNA: TGTGCCAGTAGTCCCGAGGGGACTGGGGCCAACGTCCTGACTTTC.

The V gene is TRBV30, the J gene TRBJ2-5; D possibly matches TRBD1 or TRBD2 (6 bases each). The V gene's germline CDR1 is GTSNPN and CDR2 SVGIG (reference sequence). The V gene lost 5 bases and the J gene lost 5 bases, with 27 bases spanning the gap. The length of the CDR3 is 17 residues. CDR3 nucleotides: TGTGCCTGGGGGGGGCAGGGAGTTAGAATGGAGCTCGAGACCCAGTACTTC. It is translated as CAWGGQGVRMELETQYF.

The V call is TRBV7-3, the J call TRBJ2-1; D may be TRBD1 or TRBD2 (5 bases each). V was trimmed by 5 bases and J by 10 bases, leaving 15 bases between them. Germline V gene lookup returns CDR1 SGHTA and CDR2 FQGTGA. The CDR3 contains 13 residues. The CDR3 DNA is TGTGCCAGCAGCCAGAAACCGGGACCAGAGCAGTTCTTC. Translating it yields CASSQKPGPEQFF.

The V and J genes are TRBV6-1 and TRBJ2-1; D gene ambiguous. The V end lost 1 base, the J end lost 9 bases, and 13 bases lay between the germline ends. The germline V gene has CDR1 MNHNS and CDR2 SASEGT. The CDR3 is 14 amino acids. The CDR3 loop reads CASSEDTSGFEQFF. The CDR3 nucleotides read TGTGCCAGCAGTGAAGATACGTCCGGATTTGAGCAGTTCTTC.

This clone was seen only once. The chain joins TRBV10-2 to TRBJ1-2; D ambiguous. The CDR3 spans 12 residues. Trimming removed 4 bases at V and 4 bases at J, with 7 bases between. Germline V gene data show CDR1 as WSHSY and CDR2 as SAAADI. The CDR3 DNA sequence: TGCGCCAGCAGTGTGGACCGCTATGGCTACACCTTC. The encoded protein is CASSVDRYGYTF.

The chain links TRBV5-6 to TRBJ2-5; the D is unclear. The germline V gene has CDR1 SGHDT and CDR2 YYEEEE. Trimming cost V 4 bases and J 1 base, with 5 bases left between them. There are 12 residues in the CDR3. The CDR3 bases are TGTGCCAGCAGCCCGGGCCAAGAGACCCAGTACTTC. Translated: CASSPGQETQYF. The whole variable domain, remainder taken from reference TRBV5-6 and TRBJ2-5, is DAGVTQSPTHLIKTRGQQVTLRCSPKSGHDTVSWYQQALGQGPQFIFQYYEEEERQRGNFPDRFSGHQFPNYSSELNVNALLLGDSALYLCASSPGQETQYFGPGTRLLVL.

DNA of the CDR3: TGTGCCTGGAGTGAGAGGGGAGAGGAGCAGTACTTC. Amino acid sequence: CAWSERGEEQYF. The chain is built from TRBV30 and TRBJ2-7, with D possibly being TRBD1 or TRBD2 (5 bases each). Germline loops: CDR1 GTSNPN, CDR2 SVGIG (reference sequence). This CDR3 contains 12 residues. Trimming stripped 1 base from V and 7 bases from J, with 11 bases between.

The chain links TRBV9 to TRBJ1-3; no firm D call. Trimming took off 0 bases at V and 2 bases at J, with 9 bases between the two ends. CDR3 length: 15 residues. Germline V lookup: CDR1 SGDLS, CDR2 YYNGEE. The DNA of the CDR3 is TGTGCCAGCAGCGTAGACTCATACACTGGAAACACCATATATTTT. The encoded protein is CASSVDSYTGNTIYF. The variable domain in full, with the rest retrieved from reference TRBV9 and TRBJ1-3, is DSGVTQTPKHLITATGQRVTLRCSPRSGDLSVYWYQQSLDQGLQFLIQYYNGEERAKGNILERFSAQQFPDLHSELNLSSLELGDSALYFCASSVDSYTGNTIYFGEGSWLTVV.

This chain links TRBV30 with TRBJ1-1; D is undetermined. CDR1 is GTSNPN, CDR2 SVGIG, per germline (reference sequence). CDR3 size: 11 residues. Trimming removed 3 bases from V and 2 bases from J, with 4 bases in between. CDR3: CAWRLNTEAFF. The CDR3 DNA reads TGTGCCTGGAGACTAAACACTGAAGCTTTCTTT.

This clone was observed a few times. The chain couples TRBV29-1 to TRBJ2-1; 8 bases map to TRBD2. Germline V lookup: CDR1 SQVTM, CDR2 ANQGSEA. With V trimmed by 6 bases and J by 3 bases, 7 bases remained unmatched. This CDR3 has 14 residues. This CDR3 is CSVRERGLYNEQFF. The CDR3 region has the DNA TGCAGCGTCCGGGAGCGGGGGCTCTACAATGAGCAGTTCTTC.

This clone showed up just once. The identical CDR3 is also encoded by other nucleotide sequences in the sample. This chain links TRBV5-1 with TRBJ2-3; the D gene is possibly TRBD2 (5 bases). With 1 base removed from V and 2 bases from J, the gap between germline ends came to 11 bases. The germline V gene encodes CDR1 SGHRS and CDR2 YFSETQ. This CDR3 has 15 residues. CDR3 amino acids: CASSLRGLPTDTQYF. The CDR3 DNA follows: TGCGCCAGCAGCTTGCGCGGGCTACCCACAGATACGCAGTATTTT. The full variable domain, completed using reference TRBV5-1 and TRBJ2-3, is KAGVTQTPRYLIKTRGQQVTLSCSPISGHRSVSWYQQTPGQGLQFLFEYFSETQRNKGNFPGRFSGRQFSNSRSEMNVSTLELGDSALYLCASSLRGLPTDTQYFGPGTRLTVL.

Worth noting for this clone: Its ends do not fully match the called genes, so a read error is possible. The chain carries TRBV29-1 and TRBJ2-1; D may be TRBD2 (7 bases). The germline V gene encodes CDR1 SQVTM and CDR2 ANQGSEA. This CDR3 contains 14 residues. The CDR3 region has the DNA TGCAGCGGCCGCCCGGGGGGCACCTACAACGAGCAGTTCTTC. Translating gives CSGRPGGTYNEQFF.

V usage is TRBV2 and J usage is TRBJ2-5; TRBD2 agrees at 10 bases. This CDR3 has 17 residues. V lost 2 bases and J lost 2; bases outside the gene matches: 8. CDR1 SNHLY and CDR2 FYNNEI come from the germline V gene. CDR3 protein: CASSEPLAGIPQETQYF. CDR3 nucleotides: TGTGCCAGCAGTGAACCACTAGCGGGGATCCCACAAGAGACCCAGTACTTC.

The V gene is TRBV4-3, the J gene TRBJ1-1, with 7 bases that match TRBD1. Germline lookup yields CDR1 LGHNA and CDR2 YSLEER. The CDR3 is 14 amino acids. Germline trimming cut 2 bases from V and 4 bases from J; bases unmatched to any gene: 4. CDR3 in amino acids: CASSQITGATEAFF. DNA for the CDR3: TGCGCCAGCAGCCAAATAACAGGGGCCACTGAAGCTTTCTTT.

This clone was recorded only once. The chain employs TRBV30 and TRBJ1-2; TRBD1 agrees at 7 bases. J was trimmed by 7 bases and V by 1 base; bases with no gene match: 9. The CDR3 is made up of 14 amino acids. Germline V lookup: CDR1 GTSNPN, CDR2 SVGIG (reference sequence). The CDR3 sequence: CAWSETGLGGGYTF. In DNA, the CDR3 is TGTGCCTGGAGTGAGACAGGGCTAGGAGGTGGCTACACCTTC.

The rearrangement links TRBV15 to TRBJ1-2; TRBD1 agrees at 7 bases. The CDR3 runs 13 residues. CDR1 LNHNV and CDR2 YYDKDF come from the germline V gene (reference sequence). Trimming cost V 1 base and J 11 bases; bases outside gene matches: 7. The CDR3 DNA reads as TGTGCCACCAGCAGAGGACGGGACAGACGGTACACCTTC. This sequence encodes CATSRGRDRRYTF.

This clone came up once. CDR3 bases: TGTGCCAGCAGCTTAGGACGTGACGCTATCTATGGCTACACCTTC. Its translation: CASSLGRDAIYGYTF. The V gene is TRBV7-9, the J gene TRBJ1-2; D gene uncertain. Trimming removed 1 base from V and 4 bases from J, with 13 bases in between. The CDR3 consists of 15 residues. The germline V gene has CDR1 SEHNR and CDR2 FQNEAQ (reference sequence).

This clone turned up a few times. CDR3 DNA sequence: TGTGCCTGGAGACCGGCGAGGGGCTTGTTCTTC. It translates to CAWRPARGLFF. The rearrangement links TRBV30 to TRBJ2-1; tentatively, D is TRBD1 or TRBD2 (5 bases each). Trimming left V 3 bases short and J 15 bases short, with 15 bases between. Germline V gene data show CDR1 as GTSNPN and CDR2 as SVGIG (reference sequence). The CDR3 length is 11 residues. The whole variable domain, remainder taken from reference TRBV30 and TRBJ2-1, is SQTIHQWPATLVQPVGSPLSLECTVEGTSNPNLYWYRQAAGRGLQLLFYSVGIGQISSEVPQNLSASRPQDRQFILSSKKLLLSDSGFYLCAWRPARGLFFGPGTRLTVL.

This clone showed up just once. The chain carries TRBV9 and TRBJ1-1; D is possibly TRBD1 (5 bases). Between the trimmed V and J ends, which lost 4 bases and 1 base, there was a span of 11 bases. This CDR3 spans 14 amino acids. Per the germline V gene, CDR1 is SGDLS and CDR2 is YYNGEE. The CDR3, as DNA: TGTGCCAGCAGCTTAGATCAGGGGAACACTGAAGCTTTCTTT. Amino acid sequence: CASSLDQGNTEAFF.

This clone was seen a few times. The J gene is TRBJ1-6, the V gene TRBV7-2; D is unresolved. V was trimmed by 5 bases and J by 9 bases, leaving 14 bases between them. The CDR3 extends over 14 amino acids. The germline V gene encodes CDR1 SGHTA and CDR2 FQGNSA. CDR3 bases: TGTGCCAGCAGCGAGCTGGGTGCTGCTTCACCCCTCCACTTT. It codes for CASSELGAASPLHF.

Only a few counts were recorded for this clone. J is TRBJ2-5 and V is TRBV29-1; 9 bases are shared with TRBD1. With V trimmed by 4 bases and J by 6 bases, 3 bases remained unmatched. The CDR3 has 12 residues. Germline CDR1 reads SQVTM; CDR2 reads ANQGSEA. The CDR3 spells CSVGQGDKTQYF. In nucleotides, the CDR3 is TGCAGCGTTGGACAGGGGGATAAGACCCAGTACTTC.

The chain recombines TRBV30 with TRBJ2-7; TRBD2 is a possible D gene (5 bases). Looked up from germline, CDR1 is GTSNPN and CDR2 is SVGIG (reference sequence). The V end lost 5 bases, the J end lost 13 bases, and 18 bases lay between the germline ends. This CDR3 contains 11 residues. CDR3 sequence reads: CAWGREDISYF. For the CDR3, the DNA is TGTGCCTGGGGCCGGGAAGACATTTCCTACTTC.

The sample holds a few counts of this clone. This chain connects TRBV7-2 to TRBJ1-2; 11 nucleotides align to TRBD1. After removal of 5 bases from V and 10 bases from J, the junction contained 3 bases not matched to a gene. Per the germline V gene, CDR1 is SGHTA and CDR2 is FQGNSA. The CDR3 totals 12 residues. The CDR3 sequence is CASSLGQGAYTF. The CDR3 DNA sequence: TGTGCCAGCAGCCTAGGACAGGGGGCCTACACCTTC.

This clone was counted between two and nine times. This chain uses TRBV29-1 with TRBJ2-5, with a possible D match to TRBD2 (5 bases). CDR1 and CDR2 (germline): SQVTM, ANQGSEA. This CDR3 spans 14 amino acids. V lost 4 bases, J lost 5 bases, and 17 bases lay in between. The CDR3 coding sequence is TGCAGCGTTGCCGGAGGCGAGGGTCGGGAGACCCAGTACTTC. Its translation: CSVAGGEGRETQYF.

The chain carries TRBV4-3 and TRBJ1-2; no clear D. CDR3 size: 14 residues. V lost 1 base and J 5 bases, leaving 11 bases between the germline ends. The germline V gene encodes CDR1 LGHNA and CDR2 YSLEER. The CDR3: CASSQAGDWYGYTF. The CDR3 DNA reads TGCGCCAGCAGCCAAGCTGGGGATTGGTATGGCTACACCTTC.